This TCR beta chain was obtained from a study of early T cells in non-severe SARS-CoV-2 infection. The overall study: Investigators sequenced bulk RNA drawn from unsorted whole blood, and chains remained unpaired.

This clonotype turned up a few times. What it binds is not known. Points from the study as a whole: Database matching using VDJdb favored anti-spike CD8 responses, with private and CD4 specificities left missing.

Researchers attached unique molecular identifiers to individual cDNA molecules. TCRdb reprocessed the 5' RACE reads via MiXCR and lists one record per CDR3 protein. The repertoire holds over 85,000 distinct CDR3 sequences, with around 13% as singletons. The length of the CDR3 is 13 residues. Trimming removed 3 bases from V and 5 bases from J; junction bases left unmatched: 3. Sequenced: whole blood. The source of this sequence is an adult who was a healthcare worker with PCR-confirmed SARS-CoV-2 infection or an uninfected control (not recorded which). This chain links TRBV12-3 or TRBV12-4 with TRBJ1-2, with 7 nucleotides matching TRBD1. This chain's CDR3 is CASSFGTVYGYTF. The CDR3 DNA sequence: TGTGCCAGCAGTTTTGGGACAGTATATGGCTACACCTTC.